This T cell receptor (beta chain) was observed in a study of cytomegalovirus exposure and HLA in healthy donors. Across the study: The study's early data release held about 85 million unique TCRs from HLA-typed donors.

The PCR employed 60 Vbeta primers together with 13 Jbeta primers. Profiling relied on immunoSEQ multiplex PCR, and the TCRdb table lists in-frame clones only, not all of them. The sample holds 100,000 to 150,000 clones; about 10% are singletons and the top ten take 4% to 5%. J was trimmed by 4 bases and V by 7 bases; bases with no gene match: 4. The germline CDR1 and CDR2 sequences are SNHLY and FYNNEI. The CDR3 is 13 residues long. Donors consisted of healthy bone marrow donors. Details on this clone: Antigen unknown.

Whole-study results and caveats: Earlier analysis yielded a pattern in which most TCR beta V segments were productive about 90% or about 30% of the time.

This chain connects TRBV2 to TRBJ2-7, with 10 bases that match TRBD1. The sequence came from a woman under 30 in good health and CMV-seropositive. Sequencing was carried out using PBMCs. The CDR3 DNA is TGTGCCAGCATTGGACAGGGGGATTACGAGCAGTACTTC. Translated: CASIGQGDYEQYF.